The clone carrying this T cell receptor (beta chain) was observed a handful of times. The data belong to a study of spatial heterogeneity in lung cancer. The overall study: Raw reads showed each unique TCR and UMI combination turning up more than ten times on average.

Trimming cost V 5 bases and J 4 bases, with 12 bases left between them. The CDR3 totals 14 residues. Germline V lookup: CDR1 MNHEY, CDR2 SVGEGT. Sample time point: sample taken at primary tumor resection. Whole RNA was taken from tumor, nontumor lung or frozen PBMC; it was then sequenced unsorted. Each CDR3 protein is one row after TCRdb ran MiXCR on the 5' RACE reads. The sample holds almost 75,000 distinct CDR3 sequences, 13% seen once. The chain uses TRBV6-2 or TRBV6-3 and TRBJ1-5, with unresolved D. The source is a male donor with early-stage non-small cell lung cancer. Sequencing used PBMCs, obtained at surgery. CDR3 coding DNA: TGTGCCAGCAGTCTCCTACAGAGAAATCAGCCCCAGCATTTT. Its translation is CASSLLQRNQPQHF.